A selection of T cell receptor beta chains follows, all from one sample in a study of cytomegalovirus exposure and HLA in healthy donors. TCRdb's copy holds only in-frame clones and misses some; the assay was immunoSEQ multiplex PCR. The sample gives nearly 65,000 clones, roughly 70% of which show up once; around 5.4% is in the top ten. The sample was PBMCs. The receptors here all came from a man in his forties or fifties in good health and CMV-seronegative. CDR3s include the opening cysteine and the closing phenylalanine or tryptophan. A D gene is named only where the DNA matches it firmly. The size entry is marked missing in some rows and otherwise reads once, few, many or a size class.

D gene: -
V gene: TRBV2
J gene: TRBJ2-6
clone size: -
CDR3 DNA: TGTGCCAGCAGGTTATCTGGGGCCAACGTCCTGACTTTC
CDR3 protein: CASRLSGANVLTF

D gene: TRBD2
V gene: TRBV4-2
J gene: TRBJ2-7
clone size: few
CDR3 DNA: TGTGCCAGCAGCCAGGGACTAGCGGGCTCCTACGAGCAGTACTTC
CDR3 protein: CASSQGLAGSYEQYF

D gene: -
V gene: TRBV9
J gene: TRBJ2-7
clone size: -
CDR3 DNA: TGTGCCAGCAGCGTAGACGAGAGACATCACTACGAGCAGTACTTC
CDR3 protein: CASSVDERHHYEQYF

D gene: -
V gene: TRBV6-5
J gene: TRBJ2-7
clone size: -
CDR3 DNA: TGTGCCAGCAGTTACTCCGGGAACCCCTACGAGCAGTACTTC
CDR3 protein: CASSYSGNPYEQYF

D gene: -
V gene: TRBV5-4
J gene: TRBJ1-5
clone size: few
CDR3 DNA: TGTGCCAGCAGCTTGGGTGGCCATCAGCCCCAGCATTTT
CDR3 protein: CASSLGGHQPQHF

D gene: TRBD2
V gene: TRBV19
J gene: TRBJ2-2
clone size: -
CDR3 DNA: TGTGCCAGCCTGCCGGGACTAGCGGGGGGGCCGAACACCGGGGAGCTGTTTTTT
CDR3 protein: CASLPGLAGGPNTGELFF

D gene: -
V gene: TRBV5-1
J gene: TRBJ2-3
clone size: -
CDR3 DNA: TGCGCCAGCACCCAGGAGGGAGTCACAGATACGCAGTATTTT
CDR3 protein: CASTQEGVTDTQYF

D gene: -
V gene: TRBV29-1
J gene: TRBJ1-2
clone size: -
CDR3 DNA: TGCAGCGTGAGGGTCGCGACTAACTATGGCTACACCTTC
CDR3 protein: CSVRVATNYGYTF

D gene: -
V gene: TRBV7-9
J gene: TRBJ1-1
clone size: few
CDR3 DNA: TGTGCCAGCGGAGAGAACACTGAAGCTTTCTTT
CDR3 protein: CASGENTEAFF

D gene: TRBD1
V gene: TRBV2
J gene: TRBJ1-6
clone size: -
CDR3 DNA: TGTGCCAGCAGTGTGGGACAGAGAAATTCACCCCTCCACTTT
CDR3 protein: CASSVGQRNSPLHF

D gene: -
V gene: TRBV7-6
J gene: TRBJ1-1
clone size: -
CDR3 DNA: TGTGCCAGCAGCTTAGGACCGGGGAACACTGAAGCTTTCTTT
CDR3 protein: CASSLGPGNTEAFF

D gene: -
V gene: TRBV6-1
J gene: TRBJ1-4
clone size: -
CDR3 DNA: TGTGCCAGCAGGAGTACAACTAATGAAAAACTGTTTTTT
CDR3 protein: CASRSTTNEKLFF

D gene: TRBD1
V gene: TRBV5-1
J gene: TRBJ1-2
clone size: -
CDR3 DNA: TGCGCCAGCAACCTAACCCCCGGACAGGGTGGAGGCTACACCTTC
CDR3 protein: CASNLTPGQGGGYTF